Listed here are 32 T cell receptor beta chains from one sample, sequenced in a study of Tregs in tolerant kidney transplant recipients. TCRdb keeps only in-frame clones here, not all; method: immunoSEQ multiplex PCR. Among 110,000 or so clones listed, roughly nine tenths were seen once. Specimen: CD4+ T cells from blood. These receptors came from a human donor in good health.

The chain has TRBV10-3 and TRBJ2-3; D possibly uses TRBD1 or TRBD2 (6 bases each). V lost 4 bases, J lost 0 bases, and 8 bases lay in between. The length of the CDR3 is 14 residues. CDR1 is ENHRY, CDR2 SYGVKD, per germline. CDR3 protein: CAISAGASTDTQYF. The CDR3 DNA is TGTGCCATCAGTGCGGGGGCCAGCACAGATACGCAGTATTTT.

The chain couples TRBV9 to TRBJ1-1, with D unresolved. V shed 1 base and J shed 3 bases, with 7 bases lying between them. Germline V gene lookup returns CDR1 SGDLS and CDR2 YYNGEE. The CDR3 has 13 amino acids. CDR3 DNA sequence: TGTGCCAGCAGCGTACAGGCAGACACTGAAGCTTTCTTT. This translates into CASSVQADTEAFF.

The chain is built from TRBV7-7 and TRBJ2-3; perhaps TRBD1 as D (6 bases). Per germline, CDR1 SSHAT and CDR2 FNYEAQ (reference sequence). This CDR3 is built from 14 residues. V lost 5 bases, J lost 4 bases, and 13 bases lay in between. The CDR3 loop is CASSKTGFADTQYF. For the CDR3, the DNA is TGTGCCAGCAGCAAGACAGGTTTCGCAGATACGCAGTATTTT.

The chain is built from TRBV6-5 and TRBJ1-2, with D hard to call. Trimming stripped 1 base from V and 2 bases from J, with 11 bases between. The CDR3 consists of 15 residues. CDR1 MNHEY and CDR2 SVGAGI come from the germline V gene. CDR3: CASSYLSAGNYGYTF. In DNA form, the CDR3 reads TGTGCCAGCAGTTACTTATCGGCGGGAAACTATGGCTACACCTTC.

The chain links TRBV15 to TRBJ1-3; tentatively, D is TRBD1 (6 bases). There are 14 residues in the CDR3. The ends were cut back, 5 bases at V and 2 bases at J, with 10 bases in the middle. Germline CDR1 is LNHNV and CDR2 is YYDKDF (reference sequence). This CDR3 reads CATSPGVTGNTIYF. DNA of the CDR3: TGTGCCACCAGCCCAGGGGTCACTGGAAACACCATATATTTT.

The rearrangement uses TRBV18 and TRBJ1-6, with D possibly TRBD1 on 6 matching bases. V was shortened by 2 bases and J by 6 bases, with 20 bases between the two germline ends. The CDR3 has 18 residues. Per the germline V gene, CDR1 is KGHSH and CDR2 is LQKENI. The CDR3 here is CASSPNLEQGRSNSPLHF. CDR3 nucleotides: TGTGCCAGCTCACCAAACTTGGAACAGGGTCGATCTAATTCACCCCTCCACTTT.

In its sample, this clone was seen a few times. The V call is TRBV6-1, the J call TRBJ1-5, with D hard to call. This CDR3 region has 13 residues. V was pared by 0 bases and J by 6 bases, with 6 bases between. Per the germline V gene, CDR1 is MNHNS and CDR2 is SASEGT. CDR3 sequence: CASSEALPQPQHF. The CDR3, as DNA: TGTGCCAGCAGTGAAGCGCTTCCTCAGCCCCAGCATTTT.

This clone was seen only once. The rearrangement uses TRBV6-5 and TRBJ2-3; maybe TRBD1 (5 bases). Germline CDR1 is MNHEY and CDR2 is SVGAGI. The V end was cut by 0 bases, the J end by 1 base, with 11 bases between. This CDR3 contains 16 residues. CDR3: CASSYSNRGRTDTQYF. In DNA form, the CDR3 reads TGTGCCAGCAGTTACTCGAATAGGGGCCGCACAGATACGCAGTATTTT.

J is TRBJ2-7 and V is TRBV6-9; D may correspond to TRBD1 or TRBD2 (5 bases each). The CDR3 covers 13 residues. Trimming pared 3 bases from V and 6 bases from J, leaving 12 bases between. Germline assignment: CDR1 MNHGY and CDR2 SVAAGI. The CDR3, as DNA: TGTGCCAGCAGTTACACAGGACTTAGCGAGCAGTACTTC. Encoded protein: CASSYTGLSEQYF.

The J gene is TRBJ2-5, the V gene TRBV5-4; D remains ambiguous. V was shortened by 1 base and J by 3 bases, with 10 bases between the two germline ends. There are 14 residues in the CDR3. Germline V lookup: CDR1 SGHNT, CDR2 YYREEE (reference sequence). The chain's CDR3 is CASSLNGRKETQYF. In nucleotides, the CDR3 is TGTGCCAGCAGCTTGAACGGACGGAAAGAGACCCAGTACTTC.

The chain combines TRBV1 with TRBJ2-1; the table's D call of TRBD1 was not tested on the DNA. TRBV1 is a pseudogene segment. The CDR3 consists of 14 residues. The CDR3 is CTSSRSLQGCEQFF. The CDR3 DNA reads TGCACCAGCAGCCGATCTTTACAGGGGTGCGAGCAGTTCTTC.

The chain links TRBV6-1 to TRBJ2-7; 7 bases match TRBD1. V was clipped by 4 bases and J by 8 bases; unmatched bases: 8. Per germline, CDR1 MNHNS and CDR2 SASEGT. The CDR3 consists of 13 residues. The CDR3 protein is CASSGNRDSKQYF. The DNA of the CDR3 is TGTGCCAGCAGTGGCAACCGGGACAGTAAGCAGTACTTC.

This clone has just one count. This chain connects TRBV5-1 to TRBJ1-4, with a tentative D call TRBD1 (5 bases). The CDR3 is made up of 18 amino acids. Germline lookup yields CDR1 SGHRS and CDR2 YFSETQ. The germline V and J ends were trimmed by 2 bases and 7 bases, with 24 bases remaining between them. CDR3: CASSFTGQNLRGGEKLFF. The CDR3 nucleotides are TGCGCCAGCAGCTTCACGGGCCAGAACCTGAGGGGAGGTGAAAAACTGTTTTTT.

The V call is TRBV19, the J call TRBJ1-2; no definite D call. CDR1 LNHDA and CDR2 SQIVND come from the germline V gene (reference sequence). The ends were cut back, 1 base at V and 8 bases at J, with 17 bases in the middle. The CDR3 is 15 amino acids. CDR3 bases: TGTGCCAGTAGTATAGGCCCCGGCACGGTTAACGGCTACACCTTC. Protein product: CASSIGPGTVNGYTF.

This sequence joins TRBV7-3 and TRBJ2-5; 8 bases agree with TRBD1. The V gene end was trimmed by 0 bases and the J gene end by 2 bases; junction bases not matched to a gene: 5. Germline CDR1 SGHTA, CDR2 FQGTGA. This CDR3 comprises 16 residues. The CDR3 coding sequence is TGTGCCAGCAGCTTAACCACAGACAGGGGACAAGAGACCCAGTACTTC. Encoded protein: CASSLTTDRGQETQYF.

This clone was detected only a few times. V gene TRBV7-9 combines with J gene TRBJ2-1, with D possibly matching TRBD1 (5 bases). The CDR3 extends over 15 amino acids. The ends were cut back, 1 base at V and 6 bases at J, with 13 bases in the middle. Germline V gene lookup returns CDR1 SEHNR and CDR2 FQNEAQ (reference sequence). Written as DNA, the CDR3 is TGTGCCAGCAGCTTAGAGTCAGGGCGATTCAATGAGCAGTTCTTC. This codes for CASSLESGRFNEQFF.

The chain has TRBV19 and TRBJ2-7; D is possibly TRBD2 (6 bases). CDR3 size: 15 residues. Between the trimmed V and J ends, which lost 4 bases and 1 base, there was a span of 14 bases. Germline CDR1 is LNHDA and CDR2 is SQIVND (reference sequence). The CDR3 here is CASSRDWSPSYEQYF. The CDR3 DNA sequence: TGTGCCAGTAGTAGGGACTGGTCCCCGTCCTACGAGCAGTACTTC.

The V call is TRBV5-3, the J call TRBJ2-3, with 8 bases matching TRBD2. TRBV5-3 has ORF status, its function being uncertain. This CDR3 contains 20 residues. V gave up 1 base and J gave up 0 bases; unmatched junction bases: 16. The CDR3 DNA sequence: TGTGCCAGAAGCTTGAGAAATGGTATTGGAGCGGGAGATAGCACAGATACGCAGTATTTT. Protein: CARSLRNGIGAGDSTDTQYF.

The V call is TRBV5-1, the J call TRBJ2-5, with D possibly matching TRBD2 (5 bases). Looked up from germline, CDR1 is SGHRS and CDR2 is YFSETQ. V shed 4 bases and J shed 2 bases, with 9 bases lying between them. The CDR3 sequence is 13 residues long. Here the CDR3 DNA reads TGCGCCAGCAGCCTGACTACACAAGAGACCCAGTACTTC. Its protein product is CASSLTTQETQYF. Combining the CDR3 with reference TRBV5-1 and TRBJ2-5 gives the whole variable domain KAGVTQTPRYLIKTRGQQVTLSCSPISGHRSVSWYQQTPGQGLQFLFEYFSETQRNKGNFPGRFSGRQFSNSRSEMNVSTLELGDSALYLCASSLTTQETQYFGPGTRLLVL.

The rearrangement joins TRBV9 to TRBJ1-1; TRBD1 matches at 9 bases. CDR3 length: 18 residues. Germline V CDR1 and CDR2: SGDLS, YYNGEE. After removal of 3 bases from V and 0 bases from J, the junction contained 12 bases not matched to a gene. For the CDR3, the DNA is TGTGCCAGCAGCGAGAACCGGGACAGGGCGGGAATGAACACTGAAGCTTTCTTT. This encodes CASSENRDRAGMNTEAFF.

Only one count was recorded for this clone. This chain links TRBV7-7 with TRBJ2-3, with D perhaps matching TRBD2 (5 bases). Deletions cut 3 bases from V and 2 bases from J, with 12 bases between. The CDR3 length is 15 residues. The germline V gene has CDR1 SSHAT and CDR2 FNYEAQ (reference sequence). CDR3 DNA: TGTGCCAGCAGCTTGACGGACTTACCCACAGATACGCAGTATTTT. Translating gives CASSLTDLPTDTQYF.

The chain recombines TRBV19 with TRBJ2-7, with 8 positions matching TRBD2. Germline V lookup: CDR1 LNHDA, CDR2 SQIVND (reference sequence). Germline trimming cut 3 bases from V and 4 bases from J; bases unmatched to any gene: 5. The CDR3 loop spans 14 amino acids. The CDR3 is CASSMGLGAYEQYF. CDR3 coding DNA: TGTGCCAGTAGTATGGGACTAGGGGCGTACGAGCAGTACTTC.

The V and J genes are TRBV21-1 and TRBJ2-7; no DNA check was done on the table's D call, TRBD2. TRBV21-1 is assigned pseudogene status. The CDR3 extends over 16 amino acids. The CDR3 DNA follows: TGTGCCAGCAGCAGAGGGGGGGGGCGGCCCTCCTACGAGCAGTACTTC. Residues: CASSRGGGRPSYEQYF.

The chain has TRBV5-1 and TRBJ2-7; no clear D gene. Trimming cost V 0 bases and J 1 base, with 17 bases left between them. This CDR3 comprises 17 residues. CDR1 is SGHRS and CDR2 is YFSETQ in the germline V gene. CDR3 coding DNA: TGCGCCAGCAGCTTGGGTTCGCAGGAGAGATTATCCTACGAGCAGTACTTC. This encodes CASSLGSQERLSYEQYF.

A few counts support this clone. This rearrangement joins TRBV7-8 to TRBJ1-2, with D uncertain. Germline CDR1 is SGHVS and CDR2 is FQNEAQ. This CDR3 spans 17 amino acids. V dropped 5 bases and J dropped 1 base, with 20 bases sitting between them. CDR3 sequence reads: CASSPSGVGAINYGYTF. Here the CDR3 DNA reads TGTGCCAGCAGCCCGAGCGGTGTTGGTGCCATTAACTATGGCTACACCTTC.

The chain employs TRBV7-9 and TRBJ1-5; D gene ambiguous. The CDR3 length is 13 residues. Trimming cost V 2 bases and J 6 bases, with 8 bases left between them. Germline CDR1 reads SEHNR; CDR2 reads FQNEAQ (reference sequence). The CDR3 region is CASSLKNGQPQHF. The CDR3, as DNA: TGTGCCAGCAGCTTAAAAAACGGTCAGCCCCAGCATTTT.

The chain joins TRBV6-7 to TRBJ1-3, with 7 bases that match TRBD1. TRBV6-7 is filed as an ORF, its function uncertain. The CDR3 consists of 15 residues. With V trimmed by 6 bases and J by 4 bases, 9 bases remained unmatched. The CDR3 here is CASRPTGSKGNTIYF. The CDR3 coding sequence is TGTGCCAGCAGGCCGACAGGGAGTAAAGGAAACACCATATATTTT.

Comments on this clone: The same CDR3 arises from other DNA sequences in this sample as well. V and J are TRBV13 and TRBJ2-7, with D unclear. The V gene's germline CDR1 is PRHDT and CDR2 FYEKMQ (reference sequence). The CDR3 is made up of 11 amino acids. The ends were cut back, 5 bases at V and 2 bases at J, with 4 bases in the middle. CDR3 sequence (DNA): TGTGCCAGCAGCCGCACCTACGAGCAGTACTTC. This translates into CASSRTYEQYF. Full variable domain (rest looked up from reference TRBV13 and TRBJ2-7): AAGVIQSPRHLIKEKRETATLKCYPIPRHDTVYWYQQGPGQDPQFLISFYEKMQSDKGSIPDRFSAQQFSDYHSELNMSSLELGDSALYFCASSRTYEQYFGPGTRLTVT.

The chain has TRBV15 and TRBJ1-2, with D uncertain. This CDR3 region has 11 residues. The V end lost 8 bases, the J end lost 2 bases, and 6 bases lay between the germline ends. The germline gives CDR1 LNHNV, CDR2 YYDKDF (reference sequence). This CDR3 is CATGSNYGYTF. The CDR3 coding sequence is TGTGCCACCGGTTCGAACTATGGCTACACCTTC. Together with reference TRBV15 and TRBJ1-2, the CDR3 gives the full variable domain: DAMVIQNPRYQVTQFGKPVTLSCSQTLNHNVMYWYQQKSSQAPKLLFHYYDKDFNNEADTPDNFQSRRPNTSFCFLDIRSPGLGDTAMYLCATGSNYGYTFGSGTRLTVV.

This chain uses TRBV6-6 with TRBJ2-7; 9 bases are a match to TRBD1. J was trimmed by 6 bases and V by 2 bases; bases with no gene match: 8. Germline CDR1 reads MNHNY; CDR2 reads SVGAGI (reference sequence). The CDR3 spans 15 residues. The CDR3 coding sequence is TGTGCCAGCAGTTACCAACCGAGGACAGGGGTCGAGCAGTACTTC. Residues: CASSYQPRTGVEQYF.

The count of this clone is one. The rearrangement links TRBV15 to TRBJ2-6, with D possibly matching TRBD2 (6 bases). Germline CDR1 and CDR2: LNHNV and YYDKDF (reference sequence). This CDR3 comprises 16 residues. Trimming pared 8 bases from V and 3 bases from J, leaving 17 bases between. The CDR3 DNA reads as TGTGCCACCCGCCGGGCGGGGTCGTATGGGGCCAACGTCCTGACTTTC. Amino acids: CATRRAGSYGANVLTF.

This chain joins TRBV7-2 and TRBJ2-1; D remains unclear. Germline CDR1 is SGHTA and CDR2 is FQGNSA. This CDR3 has 14 residues. V lost 2 bases and J 2 bases, leaving 7 bases between the germline ends. This chain's CDR3 is CASSLRLAYNEQFF. The DNA of the CDR3 is TGTGCCAGCAGCTTAAGGCTAGCCTACAATGAGCAGTTCTTC. Drawing the rest from reference TRBV7-2 and TRBJ2-1, the complete variable domain is GAGVSQSPSNKVTEKGKDVELRCDPISGHTALYWYRQSLGQGLEFLIYFQGNSAPDKSGLPSDRFSAERTGGSVSTLTIQRTQQEDSAVYLCASSLRLAYNEQFFGPGTRLTVL.